A selection of T cell receptor beta chains follows, all from one sample in a study of metastatic and nonmetastatic thyroid tumors. TCRdb called clones again from the PCR reads with MiXCR. Among about 15,000 clones listed, approximately 30% were seen once. Sample: tumor tissue. These receptors originate from a male donor with papillary thyroid cancer or a benign thyroid nodule (not recorded which). Some clones in this sample may be carry-over from other donors' samples. CDR3s include the opening cysteine and the closing phenylalanine or tryptophan. Fields, in order: CDR3 protein, V gene.

cdr3_aa: CASRAGVQGNQPQHF
v_call: TRBV7-8

cdr3_aa: CAISYTTYEQYF
v_call: TRBV10-3

cdr3_aa: CSVGDVSYGYTF
v_call: TRBV29-1

cdr3_aa: CASSANRAEAFF
v_call: TRBV14

cdr3_aa: CASSHVGTEQFF
v_call: TRBV11-3

cdr3_aa: CASRRGFEAFF
v_call: TRBV6-1

cdr3_aa: CASSSIPGAQETQYF
v_call: TRBV7-7

cdr3_aa: CASSSRWASGNTIYF
v_call: TRBV28

cdr3_aa: CSARDRDYGYTF
v_call: TRBV20-1

cdr3_aa: CASRTHPGQATYEQYF
v_call: TRBV6-2/TRBV6-3

cdr3_aa: CASAYGTVWYEQYF
v_call: TRBV7-9

cdr3_aa: CASSLGPRGLGNTIYF
v_call: TRBV11-2

cdr3_aa: CSARVTGTYGYTF
v_call: TRBV20-1

cdr3_aa: CASSYHRGRSYGYTF
v_call: TRBV27

cdr3_aa: CASSQPRGQGGVYGYTF
v_call: TRBV11-2

cdr3_aa: CASSYLAGGYNEQFF
v_call: TRBV6-5

cdr3_aa: CASRPRVSGANVLTF
v_call: TRBV5-6

cdr3_aa: CASSPLDPGGTDTQYF
v_call: TRBV14

cdr3_aa: CSARDPADGLEQFF
v_call: TRBV20-1

cdr3_aa: CASRQGGGESEAFF
v_call: TRBV4-3

cdr3_aa: CATRPPWCGVNTEAFF
v_call: TRBV24-1

cdr3_aa: CASGRTSAAYEQYF
v_call: TRBV6-1

cdr3_aa: CASSRTGLGNQPQHF
v_call: TRBV6-1

cdr3_aa: CSAWEAGGTTDTQYF
v_call: TRBV20-1

cdr3_aa: CASNTDRGYMNTEAFF
v_call: TRBV28